This TCR beta chain was documented in a study of blood T cell repertoires in COVID-19. Germline V gene data show CDR1 as SGHTA and CDR2 as FQGNSA. The CDR3 is made up of 15 amino acids. V was trimmed by 0 bases and J by 1 base, leaving 9 bases between them. TCRdb's copy holds only in-frame clones and misses some; the assay was immunoSEQ multiplex PCR. Found here are some 170,000 clones, just over 90% of them singletons; the top ten hold approximately 2%. The receptor's source is a woman between 55 and 75 years old with COVID-19, enrolled during active disease. The sample comprised peripheral blood. V gene TRBV7-2 combines with J gene TRBJ2-5, with a weak D call TRBD1 (6 bases). CDR3 residues: CASSLATGFQETQYF. CDR3 in DNA: TGTGCCAGCAGCTTAGCGACAGGCTTCCAAGAGACCCAGTACTTC.